This T cell receptor beta chain was observed in a study of PD-1 blockade in classical Hodgkin lymphoma. Whole-study context: Treatment was intravenous nivolumab, 3 mg/kg every 2 weeks, until progression. General observations from the study: Exclusion was the outcome for patients who began nivolumab under 1 year after ASCT. Complete responders entered with baseline diversity on par with newly diagnosed patients, the results showed.

Exposure to brentuximab vedotin varied, and each patient had relapsed following autologous stem cell transplantation. CD8+ T cell isolation from thawed PBMCs was performed by magnetic negative selection. Of note for this clone: What it binds is unknown.

TCRdb keeps only in-frame clones here, not all; method: immunoSEQ multiplex PCR. The sample holds around 8,000 clones, roughly 86% seen once. This CDR3 is 14 amino acids long. Germline-derived CDR1 and CDR2 are SNHLY and FYNNEI. Trimming removed 3 bases at V and 2 bases at J, with 7 bases between. Here the sequenced sample was CD8+ T cells from blood, taken at baseline. The rearrangement uses TRBV2 and TRBJ2-2, with D hard to call. This clonotype originated in a human donor with classical Hodgkin lymphoma. Here the CDR3 DNA reads TGTGCCAGCAGTGACGAGCTAAACACCGGGGAGCTGTTTTTT. Its protein product is CASSDELNTGELFF.